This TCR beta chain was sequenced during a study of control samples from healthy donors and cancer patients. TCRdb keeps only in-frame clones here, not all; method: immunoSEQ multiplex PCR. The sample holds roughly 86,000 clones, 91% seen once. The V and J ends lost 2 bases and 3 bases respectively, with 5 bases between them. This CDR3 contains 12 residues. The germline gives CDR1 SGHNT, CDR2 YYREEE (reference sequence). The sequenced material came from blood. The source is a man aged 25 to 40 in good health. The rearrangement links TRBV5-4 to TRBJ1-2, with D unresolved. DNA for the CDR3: TGTGCCAGCAGCTTCCCCGACTATGGCTACACCTTC. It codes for CASSFPDYGYTF.